The T cell receptor (beta chain) described here comes from a study of blood T cell repertoires in COVID-19 (TCRdb year 2020). As for the study more broadly: Samples covering the acute and convalescent phases of COVID-19 were provided by collaborators in the United States, Italy and Spain. The material from the prospective study consisted of cDNA or gDNA derived from T cells, B-cell-depleted T cells, or PBMCs. The dataset comprised deeply sampled blood TCRbeta repertoires from subjects exposed to, actively infected with, or recovered from COVID-19. A freely available public database, intended as a resource for researchers studying the immune response to SARS-CoV-2, is where the repertoires were released. Samples came from the ongoing ImmuneRACE study (first 160 participants) plus 1,254 subjects from 6 global collaborators. Sample metadata almost always included a de-identified subject ID, COVID-19 status, age in years and sex. Where available, HLA class I and class II types were taken from metadata supplied by the sample provider and were not determined by assay-based typing.

Participants in the prospective study were enrolled through a virtual design, were aged about 18 to 90 years, and lived in approximately 25 United States geographic areas. In the prospective study, participants were assigned to cohorts based on the clinical history participants reported in a screening survey and a study questionnaire. Recovered participants in ImmuneRACE Cohort 3 were defined by two consecutive negative NP/OP PCR tests, clearance by a healthcare professional, or resolution of symptoms. Each participant in the prospective study had whole blood, serum and a nasopharyngeal or oropharyngeal swab collected by mobile phlebotomists. Prospective study participants could optionally give additional blood draws and questionnaires over an approximately two-month period. Blood samples from the prospective study were shipped frozen or at room temperature prior to DNA extraction. V was cut back by 0 bases and J by 2 bases, leaving a gap of 14 bases between them. The CDR3 has 16 amino acids, counting the end cysteine and phenylalanine. This entry keeps only the CDR3 DNA: 48 bases, framed from base 1. As encoded in the germline V gene, CDR1 is MNHNS while CDR2 is SASEGT.

The study at large found these results: How much clinical and demographic metadata was included differed by source and by participant, and the metadata was provided uncurated.

TCRbeta CDR3 regions were amplified from genomic DNA by means of the immunoSEQ Assay, a bias-controlled multiplex PCR. The original methods were these. Within the assay, amplification of reference gene primers was used to estimate how many nucleated cells each sample contained. Sequence reads were collapsed and filtered to measure the absolute abundance of every unique TCRbeta CDR3 rearrangement. For each sample, productive Simpson clonality was calculated as the square root of Simpson's diversity index across productive rearrangements. As stored in TCRdb, this immuneACCESS dataset retains in-frame rearrangements with V and J assigned. A fraction of the clones does not appear; measured against another copy, unresolved V genes explain less than half of the discrepancy, and the remainder lacks a known reason. The V and J calls and the clone size are those of that table, but D and trimming were determined from the DNA. This sample comprises about 400,000 clones, around 92% of them detected only once. Jointly, the top ten make up less than 2% of the sample.

About this clone itself: Its antigen remains undetermined. Nothing much larger sits one base from this clone, and base qualities are not available.

The chain is made from TRBV6-1 and TRBJ2-7, and possibly TRBD2, on 6 matching bases. The receptor comes from a woman in her thirties who had recovered from COVID-19. Sequencing was carried out using PBMCs or T cells enriched from blood (not recorded which). This receptor carries the CDR3 CASSEARPSATYEQYF. In nucleotide form, the sequence is TGTGCCAGCAGTGAAGCTAGGCCTAGCGCAACCTACGAGCAGTACTTC.